This TCR beta chain was captured in a study of OX40 agonist ivuxolimab in advanced cancers. Germline V gives CDR1 MDHEN, CDR2 SYDVKM. This CDR3 spans 17 amino acids. V was cut by 2 bases and J by 0 bases, with 11 bases left in between. Measured with immunoSEQ multiplex PCR; TCRdb has only the in-frame clones, and not every one. The sample shows around 63,000 clones, roughly 82% of them seen only once. This clone is labeled medium-sized. This TCR derives from an adult with an advanced solid tumor such as melanoma, head and neck, liver or kidney cancer. The sequencing here drew on CD4+ or CD8+ T cells sorted from blood, taken in a trial of the OX40 agonist ivuxolimab. This chain connects TRBV28 to TRBJ1-6; a weak D match, TRBD1 (6 bases). CDR3 amino acids: CASSLIDRSSYNSPLHF. Written as DNA, the CDR3 is TGTGCCAGCAGTTTAATCGACAGGAGCTCCTATAATTCACCCCTCCACTTT. Drawing the rest from reference TRBV28 and TRBJ1-6, the complete variable domain is DVKVTQSSRYLVKRTGEKVFLECVQDMDHENMFWYRQDPGLGLRLIYFSYDVKMKEKGDIPEGYSVSREKKERFSLILESASTNQTSMYLCASSLIDRSSYNSPLHFGNGTRLTVT.